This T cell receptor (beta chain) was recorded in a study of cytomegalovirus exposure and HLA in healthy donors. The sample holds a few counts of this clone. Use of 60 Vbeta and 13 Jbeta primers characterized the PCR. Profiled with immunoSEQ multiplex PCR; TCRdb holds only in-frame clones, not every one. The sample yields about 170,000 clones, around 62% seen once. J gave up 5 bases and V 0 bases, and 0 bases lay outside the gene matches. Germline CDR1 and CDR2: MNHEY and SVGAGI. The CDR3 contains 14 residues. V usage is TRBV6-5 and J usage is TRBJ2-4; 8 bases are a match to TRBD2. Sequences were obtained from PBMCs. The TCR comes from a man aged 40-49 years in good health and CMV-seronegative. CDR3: CASSYSRGENIQYF. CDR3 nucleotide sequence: TGTGCCAGCAGTTACTCGCGGGGGGAAAACATTCAGTACTTC.